This T cell receptor (beta chain) appears in the sequencing data of a study of cytomegalovirus exposure and HLA in healthy donors. General study findings and limits: CMV antigen specificity of three CMV-associated chains was confirmed in vitro.

Primers included in the PCR were 60 Vbeta and 13 Jbeta primers. Generated by immunoSEQ multiplex PCR, the TCRdb table keeps only in-frame clones and is missing some. The data show roughly 120,000 clones, roughly 79% seen once. Everyone who donated was a healthy bone marrow donor. Germline V gene sequence: CDR1 LNHDA, CDR2 SQIVND (reference sequence). The V segment lost 2 bases and the J segment 5 bases; nucleotides outside the gene matches: 7. The CDR3 is 15 amino acids. Comment on this clone: Its antigen is not identified.

The genes are TRBV19 and TRBJ1-1; 8 bases are a match to TRBD1. The sample comprised PBMCs. The source is a woman aged 25 to 39 in good health and CMV-seronegative. For the CDR3, the DNA is TGTGCCAGTAGTATAAGATGGACAGGGAAGACTGAAGCTTTCTTT. Translated, it gives CASSIRWTGKTEAFF. Using reference TRBV19 and TRBJ1-1 for the parts outside the CDR3, the full variable domain is DGGITQSPKYLFRKEGQNVTLSCEQNLNHDAMYWYRQDPGQGLRLIYYSQIVNDFQKGDIAEGYSVSREKKESFPLTVTSAQKNPTAFYLCASSIRWTGKTEAFFGQGTRLTVV.